A single sample gave rise to the 27 T cell receptor beta chains below, sequenced in a study of blood T cells in healthy people across ages. The authors ran a second PCR of 7 to 11 cycles using a sample-barcoded 5' primer and a J-beta primer mix. TCRdb fed the 5' RACE reads into MiXCR, producing one record per CDR3 protein. The table shows fewer than 750,000 distinct CDR3 sequences, with about 45% occurring only once. The sequenced sample was blood. The receptors stem from a man at least 80 years old in good health.

V usage is TRBV7-2 and J usage is TRBJ2-1; D unresolved. The CDR3 totals 12 residues. The V end lost 7 bases, the J end lost 1 base, and 5 bases lay between the germline ends. Germline V gives CDR1 SGHTA, CDR2 FQGNSA. The CDR3 here is CASKPSYNEQFF. The DNA for the CDR3 is TGTGCCAGCAAACCGTCCTACAATGAGCAGTTCTTC.

The CDR3, as DNA: TGCAGCGTTGAAGTATCCGGGGTGGTCCACTTT. This sequence encodes CSVEVSGVVHF. The chain has TRBV29-1 and TRBJ1-6; D is undetermined. The germline gives CDR1 SQVTM, CDR2 ANQGSEA. The CDR3 is 11 amino acids. Trimming pared 1 base from V and 17 bases from J, leaving 12 bases between.

This clonotype was observed a few times. The rearrangement links TRBV9 to TRBJ2-3, with D possibly matching TRBD2 (5 bases). V gave up 3 bases and J gave up 3 bases, with 20 bases separating them. The CDR3 totals 17 residues. CDR1 is SGDLS and CDR2 is YYNGEE in the germline V gene. CDR3 DNA: TGTGCCAGCAGCGGAGGGTTTGTTCGGGGTGGGACAGATACGCAGTATTTT. It is translated as CASSGGFVRGGTDTQYF.

This clonotype has more than one count but fewer than ten. At one end the junction does not follow the germline gene, possibly because of a read error. The chain uses TRBV6-5 and TRBJ2-5, with D possibly matching TRBD2 (6 bases). Per the germline V gene, CDR1 is MNHEY and CDR2 is SVGAGI. CDR3 size: 14 residues. CDR3 nucleotides: TGTGCCAGCAGTTCAGGAGGGCGGGGAGAGACCCAGGACTTC. It translates to CASSSGGRGETQDF.

This rearrangement joins TRBV6-5 to TRBJ2-3, with 7 positions matching TRBD1. The CDR3 totals 14 residues. The V and J ends lost 2 bases and 5 bases, in that order; junction bases with no gene match: 4. CDR1 and CDR2 (germline): MNHEY, SVGAGI. CDR3 loop: CASSYGRGIDTQYF. CDR3 in DNA: TGTGCCAGCAGTTACGGCAGGGGGATAGATACGCAGTATTTT.

This clonotype has a handful of counts. The chain carries TRBV27 and TRBJ2-7; a weak D match, TRBD1 (6 bases). The V gene's germline CDR1 is MNHEY and CDR2 SMNVEV (reference sequence). V lost 7 bases and J 5 bases, leaving 21 bases between the germline ends. CDR3 length: 15 amino acids. The CDR3 reads CASKFSGEWGHEQYF. The DNA for the CDR3 is TGTGCCAGCAAGTTTTCTGGGGAGTGGGGGCACGAGCAGTACTTC.

V usage is TRBV7-9 and J usage is TRBJ2-1, with D perhaps assigned TRBD1 or TRBD2 (6 bases each). The DNA end is a closer match to TRBJ2-7, so the J assignment may be wrong. The CDR3 has 12 amino acids. CDR1 and CDR2 (germline): SEHNR, FQNEAQ (reference sequence). In DNA, the CDR3 is TGTGCCAGCTTTGCAGGGGAGGATGAGCAGTACTTC. Amino acid sequence: CASFAGEDEQYF.

The V and J genes are TRBV7-9 and TRBJ2-3; TRBD2 matches 10 bases. With V trimmed by 7 bases and J by 4 bases, 5 bases remained unmatched. Germline loops: CDR1 SEHNR, CDR2 FQNEAQ (reference sequence). CDR3 size: 14 residues. The DNA of the CDR3 is TGTGCCAGCAACGGAGCGGGAGGGGCAGATACGCAGTATTTT. Its protein is CASNGAGGADTQYF.

This clonotype was seen only a few times. This sequence joins TRBV20-1 and TRBJ2-1, with 10 bases lining up with TRBD2. The CDR3 runs to 16 residues. Germline V gene lookup returns CDR1 DFQATT and CDR2 SNEGSKA (reference sequence). Unmatched junction bases numbered 9, after V lost 1 base and J lost 6 bases. The CDR3 sequence: CSARVSSGGSLNEQFF. The CDR3 DNA reads as TGCAGTGCTAGAGTGTCTAGCGGGGGTTCCCTCAATGAGCAGTTCTTC.

The gene calls are TRBV7-9 and TRBJ1-2; D uncertain. The CDR3 consists of 13 residues. V was trimmed by 2 bases and J by 3 bases, leaving 7 bases between them. The germline V gene encodes CDR1 SEHNR and CDR2 FQNEAQ (reference sequence). The CDR3 spells CASSLTAYYGYTF. Written as DNA, the CDR3 is TGTGCCAGCAGCTTAACAGCGTACTATGGCTACACCTTC.

This clonotype has a handful of counts. This CDR3 reads CAISESRPSTDTQYF. CDR3 nucleotides: TGTGCCATCAGTGAGTCGAGGCCGAGCACAGATACGCAGTATTTT. This chain joins TRBV10-3 and TRBJ2-3, with unresolved D. The length of the CDR3 is 15 residues. V gave up 0 bases and J gave up 0 bases, with 7 bases separating them. Per germline, CDR1 ENHRY and CDR2 SYGVKD.

In this sample, this clonotype turned up a few times. The chain couples TRBV11-2 to TRBJ2-1; D is uncertain. The CDR3 totals 11 residues. V was shortened by 8 bases and J by 8 bases, with 10 bases between the two germline ends. Germline V gives CDR1 SGHAT, CDR2 FQNNGV. As DNA, the CDR3 is TGTGCCAGCGGTCCAGGCGATGAGCAGTTCTTC. Protein product: CASGPGDEQFF.

This clonotype turned up a few times. V usage is TRBV6-2 or TRBV6-3 and J usage is TRBJ2-5; D gene uncertain. Trimming took 6 bases from V and 4 from J, leaving 18 bases between them. The CDR3 has 15 residues. The V gene's germline CDR1 is MNHEY and CDR2 SVGEGT. As DNA, the CDR3 is TGTGCCAGCAGACCCCTTCCGGCGGTGAGAGAGACCCAGTACTTC. Amino acid sequence: CASRPLPAVRETQYF.

This clonotype has only one observation. This chain connects TRBV29-1 to TRBJ2-5; 7 nucleotides match TRBD2. Per germline, CDR1 SQVTM and CDR2 ANQGSEA. After removal of 3 bases from V and 11 bases from J, the junction contained 18 bases not matched to a gene. The CDR3 is 15 residues long. The CDR3, as DNA: TGCAGCGTTGATTCGGCGACTAGCTATTACAATGAGCAGTACTTC. Protein: CSVDSATSYYNEQYF.

In this sample, this clonotype turned up a few times. The V and J genes are TRBV7-9 and TRBJ1-4, with D unresolved. This CDR3 is 14 amino acids long. Germline CDR1 is SEHNR and CDR2 is FQNEAQ (reference sequence). Trimming pared 3 bases from V and 4 bases from J, leaving 9 bases between. CDR3 in DNA: TGTGCCAGCAGCTTGGCAGGAGGTAATGAAAAACTGTTTTTT. It encodes CASSLAGGNEKLFF.

The table lists this clonotype with many counts. The genes are TRBV7-9 and TRBJ2-1; TRBD2 aligns across 14 bases. The CDR3 extends over 16 amino acids. The ends lost 8 bases at V and 0 bases at J; junction bases unmatched: 3. Germline CDR1 and CDR2: SEHNR and FQNEAQ (reference sequence). The chain's CDR3 is CASGLAGGRSYNEQFF. The CDR3 DNA reads as TGTGCCAGCGGACTAGCGGGAGGTCGCTCCTACAATGAGCAGTTCTTC.

This chain links TRBV11-2 with TRBJ1-1; TRBD1 aligns across 7 bases. The CDR3 is 15 residues long. Germline-derived CDR1 and CDR2 are SGHAT and FQNNGV. Trimming took 3 bases from V and 2 from J; bases not matched to a gene: 6. The CDR3 here is CASSFRQGVNTEAFF. DNA of the CDR3: TGTGCCAGCAGCTTTCGACAGGGAGTTAACACTGAAGCTTTCTTT.

Ten or more counts support this clonotype. CDR3 sequence reads: CASSSGLGFYEQYF. DNA of the CDR3: TGTGCCAGCAGCTCAGGACTAGGGTTCTACGAGCAGTACTTC. The chain uses TRBV7-2 and TRBJ2-7, with TRBD2 matching 7 bases. Looked up from germline, CDR1 is SGHTA and CDR2 is FQGNSA. Trimming cost V 4 bases and J 3 bases; bases outside gene matches: 6. The CDR3 has 14 amino acids.

This clonotype was recorded many times. This sequence joins TRBV18 and TRBJ1-1; TRBD1 matches at 8 bases. Trimming removed 8 bases from V and 4 bases from J; junction bases left unmatched: 6. The CDR3 spans 13 residues. Per the germline V gene, CDR1 is KGHSH and CDR2 is LQKENI. CDR3 residues: CASSPGQGTEAFF. The CDR3 coding sequence is TGTGCCAGCAGCCCCGGACAGGGCACTGAAGCTTTCTTT.

V is TRBV4-2 and J is TRBJ2-1; tentative D call: TRBD1 (6 bases). This CDR3 comprises 18 residues. Germline CDR1 is LGHNA and CDR2 is YNFKEQ. V lost 0 bases, J lost 3 bases, and 18 bases lay in between. DNA of the CDR3: TGTGCCAGCAGCCAAGATGTTAGGGTAGGACAGAACTACAATGAGCAGTTCTTC. As protein: CASSQDVRVGQNYNEQFF.

This clonotype was counted between two and nine times. The chain recombines TRBV27 with TRBJ1-2; tentatively, D is TRBD1 (5 bases). Per the germline V gene, CDR1 is MNHEY and CDR2 is SMNVEV (reference sequence). The CDR3 covers 16 residues. V lost 6 bases, J lost 6 bases, and 23 bases lay in between. The CDR3 DNA reads TGTGCCAGCAGAAAGCAGAACTTACAGGCCTCGGATGGCTACACCTTC. This translates into CASRKQNLQASDGYTF.

As to this clonotype: A much larger clone differs from this one at a single base, so this may be a read error. This chain links TRBV6-6 with TRBJ1-6; D is uncertain. The CDR3 has 15 residues. The V and J ends lost 2 bases and 5 bases respectively, with 10 bases between them. Germline lookup yields CDR1 MNHNY and CDR2 SVGAGI (reference sequence). The CDR3 is CASSYANRNNSPLHF. CDR3 DNA sequence: TGTGCCAGCAGTTACGCGAACCGGAATAATTCACCCCTCCACTTT.

V usage is TRBV29-1 and J usage is TRBJ2-5; the match to TRBD2 covers 9 bases. The CDR3 is made up of 15 amino acids. The germline gives CDR1 SQVTM, CDR2 ANQGSEA. After removal of 6 bases from V and 11 bases from J, the junction contained 19 bases not matched to a gene. The CDR3 reads CSVREGLAPTNEQYF. The CDR3 region has the DNA TGCAGCGTGAGAGAGGGACTAGCCCCAACTAATGAGCAGTACTTC.

The V call is TRBV28, the J call TRBJ2-7; 7 positions agree with TRBD2. With V trimmed by 6 bases and J by 5 bases, 13 bases remained unmatched. Germline assignment: CDR1 MDHEN and CDR2 SYDVKM. The CDR3 sequence is 15 residues long. The CDR3 DNA sequence: TGTGCCAGCAGCACATGGGAGGGAGTTTCAGACGAGCAGTACTTC. Translating gives CASSTWEGVSDEQYF.

V and J are TRBV20-1 and TRBJ1-2, with D maybe TRBD1 (5 bases). Germline V gene data show CDR1 as DFQATT and CDR2 as SNEGSKA (reference sequence). V was pared by 3 bases and J by 6 bases, with 11 bases between. The CDR3 totals 12 residues. CDR3 bases: TGCAGTGCTAGTCGGGGGAGCGATGGCTACACCTTC. It yields the protein CSASRGSDGYTF.

There are many counts of this clonotype. The chain is built from TRBV29-1 and TRBJ2-5; D remains unclear. CDR1 and CDR2 from the germline V gene are SQVTM and ANQGSEA. This CDR3 has 11 residues. The V gene lost 3 bases and the J gene lost 5 bases, with 7 bases spanning the gap. Written as DNA, the CDR3 is TGCAGCGTTGAGTCTGGTGAGACCCAGTACTTC. It encodes CSVESGETQYF.

Written as DNA, the CDR3 is TGCAGTTTGAGGCCCTTCAATGAGCAGTTCTTC. As protein: CSLRPFNEQFF. The rearrangement uses TRBV20-1 and TRBJ2-1; no reliable D call. This CDR3 region has 11 residues. Trimming took 8 bases from V and 6 from J, leaving 11 bases between them. Germline loops: CDR1 DFQATT, CDR2 SNEGSKA (reference sequence).